This T cell receptor beta chain was sequenced in a study of beta chain features in type 1 diabetes. Trimming took 0 bases from V and 0 from J, leaving 8 bases between them. The CDR3 covers 15 residues. Germline CDR1 reads KGHSH; CDR2 reads LQKENI. Study-wide points: Moderately but significantly shorter TCRB CDR3s were found in Type 1 diabetes patients in all four CD4+ subsets. Type 1 diabetes patients had fewer VDJ junction insertions and more deletions.

Reverse transcribing all isolated RNA meant expressed TCRB transcripts were sequenced. Generated by immunoSEQ multiplex PCR, the TCRdb table keeps only in-frame clones and is missing some. The sample yields around 170,000 clones, 7.5% to 10% seen once. This clone was observed a few times. Its antigen is not identified. The chain links TRBV18 to TRBJ1-1, with D uncertain. The specimen was central memory CD4+ T cells from blood. The receptor was isolated from a woman aged 18-29 years in good health. CDR3 region: CASSPPLGMNTEAFF. The CDR3 DNA is TGTGCCAGCTCACCACCGCTAGGAATGAACACTGAAGCTTTCTTT.